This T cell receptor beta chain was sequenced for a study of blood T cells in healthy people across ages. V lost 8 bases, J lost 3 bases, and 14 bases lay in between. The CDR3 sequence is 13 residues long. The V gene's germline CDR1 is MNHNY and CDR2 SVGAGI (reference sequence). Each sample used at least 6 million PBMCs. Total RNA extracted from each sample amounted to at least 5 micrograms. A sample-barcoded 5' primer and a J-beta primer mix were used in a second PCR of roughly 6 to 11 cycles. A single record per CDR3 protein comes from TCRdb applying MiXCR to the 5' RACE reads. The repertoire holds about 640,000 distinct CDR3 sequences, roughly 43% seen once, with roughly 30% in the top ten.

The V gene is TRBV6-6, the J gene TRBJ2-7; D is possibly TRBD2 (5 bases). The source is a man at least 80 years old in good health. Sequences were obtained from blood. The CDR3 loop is CASLDSHYYEQYF. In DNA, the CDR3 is TGTGCCAGCCTGGACTCCCACTACTACGAGCAGTACTTC.